The sequence of this TCR beta chain was determined in a study of blood T cell repertoires in COVID-19. The CDR3 spans 16 residues. Germline V gene lookup returns CDR1 SGHNT and CDR2 YYREEE (reference sequence). After removal of 2 bases from V and 3 bases from J, the junction contained 7 bases not matched to a gene. Cohort placement rested on clinical history that participants reported themselves. Produced via immunoSEQ multiplex PCR; TCRdb's table is partial and in-frame only. The sample has about 480,000 clones, roughly 90% seen once. What was sequenced was PBMCs or T cells enriched from blood (not recorded which). The V gene is TRBV5-4, the J gene TRBJ2-2, with 7 bases matching TRBD2. The TCR originated in a woman in her forties who had recovered from COVID-19. Here the CDR3 DNA reads TGTGCCAGCAGCTTACCAATACGGGGGGACACCGGGGAGCTGTTTTTT. Translation: CASSLPIRGDTGELFF.